These 30 T cell receptor beta chains were sequenced from one sample in a study of beta chain features in type 1 diabetes. Their antigen targets remain unknown. Findings and caveats of the study: TCRB CDR3s from Type 1 diabetes patients were moderately but significantly shorter in all four CD4+ subsets.

Isolated RNA was reverse transcribed in full, so expressed TCRB transcripts were sequenced. TCRdb's table, derived via immunoSEQ multiplex PCR, lists solely in-frame clones and lacks some. The table shows some 190,000 clones, with 6.5% to 9.5% occurring only once. The sample comprised central memory CD4+ T cells from blood. The receptors were gathered from a woman between 35 and 50 years old with type 1 diabetes.

This clone was seen a handful of times. The chain couples TRBV28 to TRBJ1-2; 9 bases align to TRBD1. The CDR3 is made up of 13 amino acids. V shed 6 bases and J 3 bases; nucleotides not matched to a gene: 2. Germline V lookup: CDR1 MDHEN, CDR2 SYDVKM. For the CDR3, the DNA is TGTGCCAGCAGACAGGGGGCGGACTATGGCTACACCTTC. Its protein is CASRQGADYGYTF.

In its sample, this clone was seen a few times. The V call is TRBV5-4, the J call TRBJ1-2; 9 nucleotides align to TRBD1. Germline V lookup: CDR1 SGHNT, CDR2 YYREEE (reference sequence). V lost 2 bases to trimming and J lost 5 bases; unmatched junction nucleotides: 4. The CDR3 totals 14 residues. CDR3 in amino acids: CASSFAQGAYGYTF. CDR3 sequence (DNA): TGTGCCAGCAGCTTCGCACAGGGGGCGTATGGCTACACCTTC. Full variable domain (outside the CDR3, taken from reference TRBV5-4 and TRBJ1-2): ETGVTQSPTHLIKTRGQQVTLRCSSQSGHNTVSWYQQALGQGPQFIFQYYREEENGRGNFPPRFSGLQFPNYSSELNVNALELDDSALYLCASSFAQGAYGYTFGSGTRLTVV.

The chain is built from TRBV20-1 and TRBJ1-6; a weak D match, TRBD1 (5 bases). This CDR3 spans 11 amino acids. In germline, CDR1 is DFQATT, CDR2 SNEGSKA (reference sequence). Trimming removed 5 bases at V and 10 bases at J, with 9 bases between. Here the CDR3 DNA reads TGCAGTGCTTTCGCAGGGTCACCCCTCCACTTT. This codes for CSAFAGSPLHF.

The sample holds a few counts of this clone. The CDR3 DNA sequence: TGCGCCAGCAGCCAAGACTTTAGGAGGCCTAATCAGCCCCAGCATTTT. As protein: CASSQDFRRPNQPQHF. The rearrangement joins TRBV4-3 to TRBJ1-5; D call uncertain. The CDR3 is 16 residues long. Germline loops: CDR1 LGHNA, CDR2 YSLEER. Trimming shortened V by 0 bases and J by 4 bases, and 13 bases separated the two germline ends.

The chain uses TRBV15 and TRBJ1-2, with D possibly matching TRBD1 (5 bases). V was pared by 0 bases and J by 4 bases, with 15 bases between. The CDR3 totals 16 residues. CDR1 and CDR2 from the germline V gene are LNHNV and YYDKDF (reference sequence). As DNA, the CDR3 is TGTGCCACCAGCAGAGACAGGGACTTAAGCTCCTATGGCTACACCTTC. It is translated as CATSRDRDLSSYGYTF. The complete variable domain, with remaining parts taken from reference TRBV15 and TRBJ1-2, reads DAMVIQNPRYQVTQFGKPVTLSCSQTLNHNVMYWYQQKSSQAPKLLFHYYDKDFNNEADTPDNFQSRRPNTSFCFLDIRSPGLGDTAMYLCATSRDRDLSSYGYTFGSGTRLTVV.

In this sample, this clone turned up a few times. This chain links TRBV9 with TRBJ2-7; 12 bases fit TRBD2. The junction had 11 bases not matched to a gene; V was cut back by 4 bases and J by 6 bases. The CDR3 is 16 residues long. Germline V gene sequence: CDR1 SGDLS, CDR2 YYNGEE. The CDR3 nucleotides read TGTGCCAGCAGCCCGAGCCCTGGACTAGCGGGAAGCGAGCAGTACTTC. Translated, it gives CASSPSPGLAGSEQYF.

This chain joins TRBV27 and TRBJ2-6, with 7 positions matching TRBD2. The CDR3 loop spans 17 amino acids. V shed 5 bases and J 0 bases; nucleotides not matched to a gene: 7. Germline V gene data show CDR1 as MNHEY and CDR2 as SMNVEV (reference sequence). The CDR3 sequence: CASSPAGEGSGANVLTF. As DNA, the CDR3 is TGTGCCAGCAGTCCCGCCGGGGAGGGCTCTGGGGCCAACGTCCTGACTTTC.

The chain uses TRBV28 and TRBJ1-5, with D uncertain. Per the germline V gene, CDR1 is MDHEN and CDR2 is SYDVKM. Deletions cut 7 bases from V and 11 bases from J, with 24 bases between. CDR3 length equals 15 residues. The CDR3 loop is CASTNPRSPWRSQHF. The CDR3 nucleotides are TGTGCCAGCACCAACCCCAGGTCCCCCTGGAGGTCCCAGCATTTT.

V is TRBV29-1 and J is TRBJ1-4, with 7 bases aligning to TRBD1. The trim removed 6 bases at V and 2 bases at J, leaving 3 bases unmatched. The CDR3 contains 13 residues. The germline gives CDR1 SQVTM, CDR2 ANQGSEA. Written as DNA, the CDR3 is TGCAGCGTACAGGGGAGGACTAATGAAAAACTGTTTTTT. It is translated as CSVQGRTNEKLFF.

The V and J genes are TRBV9 and TRBJ1-1; D ambiguous. V lost 0 bases to trimming and J lost 5 bases, with 11 bases between them. This CDR3 is 14 amino acids long. In germline, CDR1 is SGDLS, CDR2 YYNGEE. The chain's CDR3 is CASSVGGVRTEAFF. The CDR3 DNA reads TGTGCCAGCAGCGTAGGCGGAGTGAGGACTGAAGCTTTCTTT.

This clone came up a few times. The rearrangement joins TRBV5-1 to TRBJ1-4; possibly TRBD1 for D (6 bases). The CDR3 sequence is 15 residues long. Germline V gives CDR1 SGHRS, CDR2 YFSETQ. Trimming removed 2 bases at V and 3 bases at J, with 11 bases between. The CDR3 DNA follows: TGCGCCAGCAGCTTCCAGGGGATTGCTAATGAAAAACTGTTTTTT. This gives the protein CASSFQGIANEKLFF. Drawing the rest from reference TRBV5-1 and TRBJ1-4, the complete variable domain is KAGVTQTPRYLIKTRGQQVTLSCSPISGHRSVSWYQQTPGQGLQFLFEYFSETQRNKGNFPGRFSGRQFSNSRSEMNVSTLELGDSALYLCASSFQGIANEKLFFGSGTQLSVL.

At least ten counts were recorded for this clone. The V and J genes are TRBV2 and TRBJ2-1; D remains unclear. Germline V gene sequence: CDR1 SNHLY, CDR2 FYNNEI. V lost 6 bases, J lost 5 bases, and 5 bases lay in between. This CDR3 region has 11 residues. The CDR3 sequence: CASSEDNEQFF. The CDR3 DNA is TGTGCCAGCAGCGAGGACAATGAGCAGTTCTTC.

This clone has more than one count but fewer than ten. The sample holds other DNA sequences that translate to the same CDR3. CDR3 sequence: CSVAGTSYEQYF. CDR3 in DNA: TGCAGCGTTGCGGGTACTTCCTACGAGCAGTACTTC. The rearrangement uses TRBV29-1 and TRBJ2-7; D gene unclear. V was cut by 4 bases and J by 1 base, with 8 bases left in between. The CDR3 contains 12 residues. Germline V CDR1 and CDR2: SQVTM, ANQGSEA.

The rearrangement joins TRBV7-2 to TRBJ1-2, with D perhaps TRBD1 (5 bases). The CDR3 runs 14 residues. Deletions cut 0 bases from V and 8 bases from J, with 13 bases between. Per germline, CDR1 SGHTA and CDR2 FQGNSA. The CDR3 protein is CASSLAREGSGYTF. The CDR3 DNA reads TGTGCCAGCAGCTTAGCCAGGGAGGGGTCGGGCTACACCTTC.

This clone turned up a few times. V is TRBV29-1 and J is TRBJ1-1; tentatively, D is TRBD1 (5 bases). V lost 7 bases, J lost 0 bases, and 21 bases lay in between. The CDR3 has 16 residues. The germline V gene has CDR1 SQVTM and CDR2 ANQGSEA. The CDR3 region is CSAGGGLGNLNTEAFF. The DNA of the CDR3 is TGCAGCGCTGGCGGGGGGTTAGGAAACTTGAACACTGAAGCTTTCTTT.

This clone has more than one count but fewer than ten. J is TRBJ1-2 and V is TRBV28, with 7 bases that match TRBD1. Unmatched junction bases numbered 9, after V lost 6 bases and J lost 2 bases. The CDR3 has 15 residues. Germline loops: CDR1 MDHEN, CDR2 SYDVKM. The CDR3 DNA sequence: TGTGCCAGCAGACCTCCGGGACAGAAAAACTATGGCTACACCTTC. It encodes CASRPPGQKNYGYTF.

By share, this clone counts as medium-sized (0.01 to 0.1%). V is TRBV7-9 and J is TRBJ2-1; 9 bases match TRBD2. From germline, CDR1 is SEHNR and CDR2 FQNEAQ (reference sequence). V lost 1 base, J lost 8 bases, and 6 bases stayed unmatched. The CDR3 has 15 amino acids. CDR3 sequence (DNA): TGTGCCAGCAGCTTAGGCGGGAGGGAGGTGGATGAGCAGTTCTTC. This codes for CASSLGGREVDEQFF.

The CDR3 DNA sequence: TGTGCCAGCAGCCGCGGGACAGGGGCCGACGAGCAGTACTTC. Amino acids: CASSRGTGADEQYF. The gene calls are TRBV7-9 and TRBJ2-7, with 10 bases that match TRBD1. Germline CDR1 and CDR2: SEHNR and FQNEAQ (reference sequence). Trimming removed 5 bases from V and 5 bases from J; junction bases left unmatched: 6. The CDR3 spans 14 residues.

The sample holds a few counts of this clone. V is TRBV6-5 and J is TRBJ1-1; TRBD1 is a possible D gene (5 bases). The germline gives CDR1 MNHEY, CDR2 SVGAGI. The CDR3 sequence is 14 residues long. V was shortened by 2 bases and J by 0 bases, with 7 bases between the two germline ends. The CDR3 spells CASSYGAMNTEAFF. In DNA, the CDR3 is TGTGCCAGCAGTTACGGGGCAATGAACACTGAAGCTTTCTTT.

The chain joins TRBV28 to TRBJ1-1; tentative D call: TRBD1 (6 bases). Germline-derived CDR1 and CDR2 are MDHEN and SYDVKM. The V end lost 10 bases, the J end lost 1 base, and 16 bases lay between the germline ends. The CDR3 totals 14 residues. The CDR3 here is CATQGYSGNTEAFF. CDR3 nucleotide sequence: TGTGCCACCCAGGGGTATTCGGGGAACACTGAAGCTTTCTTT. Full variable domain (missing parts from reference TRBV28 and TRBJ1-1): DVKVTQSSRYLVKRTGEKVFLECVQDMDHENMFWYRQDPGLGLRLIYFSYDVKMKEKGDIPEGYSVSREKKERFSLILESASTNQTSMYLCATQGYSGNTEAFFGQGTRLTVV.

This rearrangement joins TRBV7-2 to TRBJ1-5, with TRBD1 matching over 7 bases. V shed 4 bases, J shed 5 bases, and the junction held 5 bases outside the gene matches. In germline, CDR1 is SGHTA, CDR2 FQGNSA. The CDR3 runs to 14 residues. This CDR3 reads CASSSRGLDQPQHF. CDR3 coding DNA: TGTGCCAGCAGCTCCAGGGGGTTGGATCAGCCCCAGCATTTT.

This clone was detected only a few times. This chain joins TRBV9 and TRBJ2-1; 7 nucleotides line up with TRBD2. This CDR3 spans 16 amino acids. CDR1 is SGDLS, CDR2 YYNGEE, per germline. With 0 bases clipped from V and 9 bases from J, the junction kept 12 bases outside the gene matches. In nucleotides, the CDR3 is TGTGCCAGCAGCGTAGTCGGGTGGGCGGGAGTGAGTGAGCAGTTCTTC. This encodes CASSVVGWAGVSEQFF.

A few counts support this clone. The genes are TRBV7-3 and TRBJ2-2, with TRBD1 matching 10 bases. Trimming cost V 5 bases and J 4 bases; bases outside gene matches: 4. In germline, CDR1 is SGHTA, CDR2 FQGTGA. This CDR3 is 15 amino acids long. The CDR3 sequence: CASSPDRGGTGELFF. CDR3 nucleotide sequence: TGTGCCAGCAGCCCGGACAGGGGGGGCACCGGGGAGCTGTTTTTT.

This clone was counted between two and nine times. The CDR3 nucleotides are TGTGCCAGCAGGAAGACTGCCCTTTCGAACACCGGGGAGCTGTTTTTT. Translating gives CASRKTALSNTGELFF. The chain employs TRBV27 and TRBJ2-2; D gene unclear. The CDR3 totals 16 residues. V lost 6 bases and J 0 bases, leaving 14 bases between the germline ends. Germline loops: CDR1 MNHEY, CDR2 SMNVEV (reference sequence).

This sequence joins TRBV10-3 and TRBJ2-7; 7 nucleotides align to TRBD1. Germline V lookup: CDR1 ENHRY, CDR2 SYGVKD. J lost 1 base, V lost 11 bases, and 14 bases had no gene match. The CDR3 consists of 15 residues. The CDR3 DNA reads as TGTGCCGTCCACACCGGGACAGATCATTCCTACGAGCAGTACTTC. Its protein product is CAVHTGTDHSYEQYF.

The V gene is TRBV4-1, the J gene TRBJ1-4; 9 positions agree with TRBD1. The germline V gene encodes CDR1 MGHRA and CDR2 YSYEKL. V shed 1 base, J shed 8 bases, and the junction held 8 bases outside the gene matches. The CDR3 covers 16 residues. The CDR3 coding sequence is TGCGCCAGCAGCCAAGGAAATACAGGGGGCCGAGAAAAACTGTTTTTT. It is translated as CASSQGNTGGREKLFF.

CDR3: CATQTGLGDTEAFF. Here the CDR3 DNA reads TGTGCCACCCAGACAGGGTTGGGTGACACTGAAGCTTTCTTT. J is TRBJ1-1 and V is TRBV19, with TRBD1 matching over 7 bases. From germline, CDR1 is LNHDA and CDR2 SQIVND (reference sequence). The CDR3 sequence is 14 residues long. The V segment lost 10 bases and the J segment 3 bases; nucleotides outside the gene matches: 11.

This clone has only a few counts. The chain uses TRBV28 and TRBJ2-1, with TRBD2 identical over 8 bases. This CDR3 spans 16 amino acids. The J segment lost 10 bases and the V segment lost 3 bases, leaving 14 bases of the junction unmatched. Per germline, CDR1 MDHEN and CDR2 SYDVKM. In nucleotides, the CDR3 is TGTGCCAGCAGTTTTCCTGCTGCGGGGGGCAGGAGGGAGCAGTTCTTC. Protein: CASSFPAAGGRREQFF.

A few counts support this clone. The chain couples TRBV7-9 to TRBJ2-5, with D possibly being TRBD1 (6 bases). There are 12 residues in the CDR3. Looked up from germline, CDR1 is SEHNR and CDR2 is FQNEAQ (reference sequence). The V and J ends lost 5 bases and 4 bases respectively, with 8 bases between them. DNA of the CDR3: TGTGCCAGCAGCCCAGGGGCAGAGACCCAGTACTTC. This encodes CASSPGAETQYF.

This clone was observed a handful of times. The chain couples TRBV5-4 to TRBJ2-3; 7 positions agree with TRBD1. J gave up 5 bases and V 0 bases, and 12 bases lay outside the gene matches. The CDR3 contains 17 residues. Germline V gene sequence: CDR1 SGHNT, CDR2 YYREEE (reference sequence). The DNA for the CDR3 is TGTGCCAGCAGCTTGGGGGGCTCCGGGCCAGGGGGAGATACGCAGTATTTT. Amino acids: CASSLGGSGPGGDTQYF. Based on the CDR3 plus reference TRBV5-4 and TRBJ2-3, the full variable domain is ETGVTQSPTHLIKTRGQQVTLRCSSQSGHNTVSWYQQALGQGPQFIFQYYREEENGRGNFPPRFSGLQFPNYSSELNVNALELDDSALYLCASSLGGSGPGGDTQYFGPGTRLTVL.